The present TCR beta chain was sequenced within a study of blood T cell repertoires in COVID-19. Study details: T cells, B-cell-depleted T cells, or PBMCs supplied cDNA or gDNA.

The V and J ends lost 0 bases and 6 bases respectively, with 20 bases between them. Germline V gene data show CDR1 as LGHDT and CDR2 as YNNKEL (reference sequence). This CDR3 region has 17 residues. Measured with immunoSEQ multiplex PCR; TCRdb has only the in-frame clones, and not every one. The repertoire holds under 200,000 clones, with roughly 70% as singletons. The V and J genes are TRBV3-1 (or the pseudogene TRBV3-2) and TRBJ1-1; D remains ambiguous. This receptor was obtained from a woman aged 80 or older with acute or convalescent COVID-19. The sequenced sample consisted of peripheral blood. The CDR3 DNA reads TGTGCCAGCAGCCAAGATTGGAGGGAGGGATCGGGAGCTGAAGCTTTCTTT. Residues: CASSQDWREGSGAEAFF.